The text below deals with one T cell receptor beta chain. As yet, its antigen is unknown. Individual cDNA molecules received unique molecular identifiers in the library. TCRdb itself ran the RACE reads through MiXCR, one entry per CDR3 protein. The sample has around 110,000 distinct CDR3 sequences, about an eighth seen once. This record belongs to a study of human T cells and chemical hapten exposure. The sample's time point: patch test 1, 2 weeks after DPC sensitization. Treatment given: therapeutic diphenylcyclopropenone sensitization with weekly scalp DPC. Alopecia patients, 18 to 70 years old and DPC-suitable, served as donors. From whole blood left unfractionated, total RNA was extracted. Points from the study as a whole: Large CDR3 similarity clusters arose significantly more often from expanded TCRs than from controls.

V trimming: 4 bases; J trimming: 2 bases; junction bases outside the gene matches: 5. There are 14 residues in the CDR3. The germline CDR1 and CDR2 sequences are SQVTM and ANQGSEA. The sequence was obtained from a woman aged 45 to 65 with alopecia areata. Some clones in this sample may be carry-over from other donors' samples. The material sequenced was whole blood, taken in connection with sensitization to the hapten diphenylcyclopropenone (DPC). J is TRBJ1-1 and V is TRBV29-1, with 9 bases that match TRBD1. The CDR3 protein is CSVGDRAGNTEAFF. The CDR3 coding sequence is TGCAGCGTTGGGGACAGGGCGGGTAACACTGAAGCTTTCTTT. Based on the CDR3 plus reference TRBV29-1 and TRBJ1-1, the full variable domain is SAVISQKPSRDICQRGTSLTIQCQVDSQVTMMFWYRQQPGQSLTLIATANQGSEATYESGFVIDKFPISRPNLTFSTLTVSNMSPEDSSIYLCSVGDRAGNTEAFFGQGTRLTVV.